Described below is a single T cell receptor (beta chain) sequence and its context. As yet, its antigen is unknown. The authors' processing: For the immunoSEQ data, sequences were junction-only without quality scores, so filtering differed. Libraries were prepared by immunoSEQ multiplex PCR; TCRdb keeps only in-frame clonotypes and omits some of them. V and J calls plus clone size are reproduced from that table; the DNA served to infer D and trimming. The sample includes millions of clones, about 92% of them seen just once. The sample belongs to a study of shared clonotypes between healthy human individuals. General study points: Rarefaction showed that sequencing of sorted subsets was incomplete (despite large depth). Clonotype sharing levels among donors were expected to vary with sequencing depth.

This CDR3 comprises 14 residues. The V gene lost 6 bases and the J gene lost 8 bases, with 18 bases spanning the gap. CDR1 is SGHRS, CDR2 YFSETQ, per germline. Sample: naive CD4+ T cells sorted from blood. Subset in this sample: CD45RA+ positively selected. This clonotype was sampled from a man in his late teens or twenties in good health. The chain employs TRBV5-1 and TRBJ2-1; D remains ambiguous. CDR3 DNA sequence: TGCGCCAGCACATCCGAGCGTTTTAACGATGAGCAGTTCTTC. This translates into CASTSERFNDEQFF.